This T cell receptor (beta chain) was found in a study of molecular identifiers for immune sequencing clone quantification. Looking at the study overall: Replicate RNA from about 19,000 or 110,000 naive CD8 T cells formed five aliquots; four were sequenced. Study results and caveats: Detectable among roughly 1 million naive cells, according to reports, was Jurkat TCR RNA spiked in from one cell.

Trimming cost V 5 bases and J 7 bases; bases outside gene matches: 13. Germline V gene lookup returns CDR1 WSHSY and CDR2 SAAADI. The CDR3 runs to 15 residues. Previously reported methods and listed TCR primers produced the bulk TCR libraries. TCRdb re-derived calls from the PCR reads in MiXCR, one entry per CDR3 protein. This repertoire shows some 650,000 distinct CDR3 sequences, 15% to 20% found once; its top ten account for 0.75% to 0.95%. Notes on this clonotype: The antigen is unknown.

The chain is built from TRBV10-2 and TRBJ2-5, with 7 bases that match TRBD2. This TCR derives from a human donor in good health. Some libraries in this study had Jurkat cell RNA spiked in. Sequenced: naive CD8+ T cells from blood, with Jurkat cell RNA spiked in. Subset described: FACS-sorted CD8+CD4-CCR7+CD45RA+ naive T cells. CDR3 DNA sequence: TGCGCCAGCAGTTCCCCGGGACTAACCGATGGGACCCAGTACTTC. This sequence encodes CASSSPGLTDGTQYF.